This T cell receptor beta chain was captured by sequencing in a study of T cell responses to AZD1222 COVID-19 vaccine. Trimming took off 0 bases at V and 2 bases at J, with 9 bases between the two ends. There are 15 residues in the CDR3. Germline-derived CDR1 and CDR2 are MNHEY and SVGAGI. Generated by immunoSEQ multiplex PCR, the TCRdb table keeps only in-frame clones and is missing some. The table has some 150,000 clones, 75% to 90% seen once. The TCR comes from an adult in good health. Sequenced material: peripheral blood, taken on day 0 of AZD1222 vaccination. The V and J genes are TRBV6-5 and TRBJ2-3, with D uncertain. Here the CDR3 reads CASSYSLIHTDTQYF. CDR3 in DNA: TGTGCCAGCAGTTACTCCCTGATACACACAGATACGCAGTATTTT.